This entry is about one T cell receptor (beta chain). In TCRdb, the 5' RACE reads were re-called with MiXCR into one record per CDR3 protein. In the table there are 150,000 to 200,000 distinct CDR3 sequences, around 8.5% of which are singletons. The source of the sample is a study of T cells after yellow fever vaccination. Trimming took 7 bases from V and 0 from J, leaving 10 bases between them. The germline V gene has CDR1 SQVTM and CDR2 ANQGSEA. The CDR3 spans 12 residues. The sample here was CD8+ T cells sorted from PBMCs, taken 45 days after the yellow fever booster vaccination. The sequence was obtained from a man aged 18 to 30 who received the YFV17D yellow fever vaccine. J is TRBJ2-7 and V is TRBV29-1, with a weak D call TRBD1 (6 bases). CDR3 nucleotide sequence: TGCAGCGGTGGGACATCCTCCTACGAGCAGTACTTC. Residues: CSGGTSSYEQYF.